Following are 2 T cell receptor beta chains from one sample sequenced in a study of shared clonotypes between healthy human individuals. TCRdb keeps only in-frame clones here, not all; method: immunoSEQ multiplex PCR. The table has some 1 million clones, roughly 75% seen once; the top ten hold about 1.5%. Sequenced sample: memory CD4+ T cells sorted from blood. Subset noted: CD45RA-negative fraction. The source of these receptors is a man aged 18 to 30 in good health.

The rearrangement joins TRBV6-7 to TRBJ2-5; possibly TRBD2 for D (6 bases). TRBV6-7 is known as an ORF, though its function is uncertain. V lost 2 bases and J lost 0, with 19 bases in between. The CDR3 consists of 18 residues. CDR3 DNA: TGTGCCAGCAGTTACCCCTGGTCTCACCGGGAGTACCAAGAGACCCAGTACTTC. This sequence encodes CASSYPWSHREYQETQYF.

The chain combines TRBV27 with TRBJ2-3, with 8 bases that match TRBD2. V shed 0 bases and J 10 bases; nucleotides not matched to a gene: 12. Per germline, CDR1 MNHEY and CDR2 SMNVEV (reference sequence). The CDR3 runs 16 residues. CDR3 nucleotides: TGTGCCAGCAGTTTATCACTAGCGGCGACAAGGGGGGCGCAGTATTTT. Protein product: CASSLSLAATRGAQYF.